This TCR beta chain stems from a study of blood T cell repertoires in COVID-19. Study details: PBMCs, B-cell-depleted T cells, or T cells provided the cDNA or gDNA that made up the material.

The CDR3 has 15 residues. CDR1 and CDR2 from the germline V gene are MDHEN and SYDVKM. The V end was cut by 3 bases, the J end by 3 bases, with 15 bases between. Authors' processing steps: Scientists estimated how many nucleated cells there were by amplifying reference gene primers. The method was immunoSEQ multiplex PCR; TCRdb's version includes in-frame clones alone and lacks a portion of them. The V and J calls and the clone size are those of that table, but D and trimming were determined from the DNA. This sample yields about 75,000 clones, of which 75% to 90% are seen a single time; about 2.5% belongs to the top ten. The sample holds one count of this clone.

The chain recombines TRBV28 with TRBJ2-7, with a tentative D call TRBD1 (7 bases). The clonotype comes from a human donor in a cohort sampled during active COVID-19. Sequencing was performed on peripheral blood. CDR3 sequence reads: CASSFPAGGLYEQYF. Written as DNA, the CDR3 is TGTGCCAGCAGTTTTCCGGCAGGGGGGCTCTACGAGCAGTACTTC.